Listed here are 25 T cell receptor beta chains from one sample, sequenced in a study of T cell responses to AZD1222 COVID-19 vaccine. Produced via immunoSEQ multiplex PCR; TCRdb's table is partial and in-frame only. This table holds around 58,000 clones, around 92% found once. The sequencing here drew on peripheral blood, taken 28 days after the second AZD1222 dose. These receptors were obtained from an adult who received the AZD1222 COVID-19 vaccine.

This chain links TRBV2 with TRBJ2-3; 11 nucleotides agree with TRBD2. The CDR3 has 15 residues. Germline trimming cut 6 bases from V and 4 bases from J; bases unmatched to any gene: 6. In germline, CDR1 is SNHLY, CDR2 FYNNEI. The CDR3 loop is CASRLAGVGADTQYF. For the CDR3, the DNA is TGTGCCAGCAGACTAGCGGGAGTGGGCGCAGATACGCAGTATTTT.

V usage is TRBV28 and J usage is TRBJ2-7; D is ambiguous. This CDR3 is 13 amino acids long. Trimming removed 8 bases from V and 3 bases from J, with 14 bases in between. Germline V gives CDR1 MDHEN, CDR2 SYDVKM. The CDR3 DNA reads TGTGCCAGCGGACCTAGGAATAGCTACGAGCAGTACTTC. It translates to CASGPRNSYEQYF.

This chain uses TRBV11-3 with TRBJ1-3, with D maybe TRBD1 (6 bases). The ends were cut back, 3 bases at V and 3 bases at J, with 9 bases in the middle. Germline-derived CDR1 and CDR2 are SGHNT and YENEEA. The CDR3 length is 14 residues. In nucleotides, the CDR3 is TGTGCCAGCAGCTTGACAGGACGTGGAAACACCATATATTTT. This sequence encodes CASSLTGRGNTIYF.

This sequence joins TRBV5-4 and TRBJ1-1; D remains ambiguous. Trimming cost V 3 bases and J 7 bases, with 10 bases left between them. From germline, CDR1 is SGHNT and CDR2 YYREEE (reference sequence). CDR3 length: 12 residues. The CDR3 loop reads CASSSRTGEAFF. DNA of the CDR3: TGTGCCAGCAGCTCCCGGACGGGTGAAGCTTTCTTT.

This chain links TRBV6-5 with TRBJ2-1, with TRBD2 matching over 10 bases. The CDR3 runs 16 residues. The ends lost 1 base at V and 7 bases at J; junction bases unmatched: 7. Germline lookup yields CDR1 MNHEY and CDR2 SVGAGI. The CDR3 sequence: CASSYYLAGEENEQFF. As DNA, the CDR3 is TGTGCCAGCAGTTACTATCTAGCGGGAGAGGAGAATGAGCAGTTCTTC.

V usage is TRBV20-1 and J usage is TRBJ2-1; D call uncertain. The CDR3 has 12 amino acids. V lost 3 bases to trimming and J lost 10 bases, with 13 bases between them. Germline lookup yields CDR1 DFQATT and CDR2 SNEGSKA (reference sequence). Here the CDR3 DNA reads TGCAGTGCTAGTGCCACCCCCGGGGAGCAGTTCTTC. It encodes CSASATPGEQFF.

The gene calls are TRBV18 and TRBJ2-2; D could derive from TRBD1 or TRBD2 (6 bases each). Germline assignment: CDR1 KGHSH and CDR2 LQKENI. The CDR3 sequence is 16 residues long. Trimming pared 3 bases from V and 5 bases from J, leaving 16 bases between. DNA of the CDR3: TGTGCCAGCTCACCCAGGCGGGAACAGGGAACCGGGGAGCTGTTTTTT. Its translation is CASSPRREQGTGELFF.

The chain employs TRBV30 and TRBJ1-1; possibly TRBD1 for D (5 bases). The V end lost 2 bases, the J end lost 0 bases, and 10 bases lay between the germline ends. This CDR3 is 14 amino acids long. Germline V lookup: CDR1 GTSNPN, CDR2 SVGIG (reference sequence). The CDR3 sequence is CAWSTGLMNTEAFF. The CDR3 region has the DNA TGTGCCTGGAGTACGGGACTCATGAACACTGAAGCTTTCTTT.

The chain is built from TRBV6-6 and TRBJ1-5, with a tentative D call TRBD1 (5 bases). CDR1 is MNHNY, CDR2 SVGAGI, per germline (reference sequence). The CDR3 sequence is 15 residues long. Trimming stripped 6 bases from V and 6 bases from J, with 18 bases between. The CDR3 here is CASSPRAAGSQPQHF. Here the CDR3 DNA reads TGTGCCAGCAGCCCCAGGGCAGCGGGGAGTCAGCCCCAGCATTTT.

J is TRBJ1-4 and V is TRBV5-1; 7 bases map to TRBD1. CDR1 and CDR2 (germline): SGHRS, YFSETQ. J lost 8 bases, V lost 2 bases, and 12 bases had no gene match. This CDR3 is built from 16 residues. The CDR3 sequence: CASSFSTGTDKEKLFF. Written as DNA, the CDR3 is TGCGCCAGCAGCTTTTCAACCGGGACAGATAAGGAAAAACTGTTTTTT.

This clone showed up just a few times. This chain uses TRBV3-1 (or the pseudogene TRBV3-2) with TRBJ2-1; 9 positions match TRBD2. The CDR3 covers 15 residues. Trimming took 1 base from V and 4 from J; bases not matched to a gene: 2. Germline V gives CDR1 LGHDT, CDR2 YNNKEL (reference sequence). For the CDR3, the DNA is TGTGCCAGCAGCCAAGCTAGCGGGATGTACAATGAGCAGTTCTTC. It translates to CASSQASGMYNEQFF.

This chain uses TRBV7-2 with TRBJ1-5; maybe TRBD1 (5 bases). This CDR3 is built from 16 residues. Germline values: CDR1 SGHTA, CDR2 FQGNSA. Trimming shortened V by 4 bases and J by 2 bases, and 15 bases separated the two germline ends. Here the CDR3 reads CASSSDAGIGNQPQHF. DNA for the CDR3: TGTGCCAGCAGCTCGGACGCAGGGATCGGCAATCAGCCCCAGCATTTT.

The V call is TRBV19, the J call TRBJ2-1, with D possibly matching TRBD2 (7 bases). This CDR3 region has 16 residues. CDR1 is LNHDA and CDR2 is SQIVND in the germline V gene (reference sequence). V lost 3 bases to trimming and J lost 4 bases, with 16 bases between them. The CDR3 DNA follows: TGTGCCAGTAGTATTAGGGGGGGCTCTCGTTACAATGAGCAGTTCTTC. Its protein is CASSIRGGSRYNEQFF.

V and J are TRBV4-2 and TRBJ2-1; D gene ambiguous. Trimming shortened V by 0 bases and J by 4 bases, and 13 bases separated the two germline ends. Looked up from germline, CDR1 is LGHNA and CDR2 is YNFKEQ. CDR3 length: 16 residues. The chain's CDR3 is CASSQDNTVGYNEQFF. The CDR3 DNA is TGTGCCAGCAGCCAAGATAATACGGTCGGGTACAATGAGCAGTTCTTC.

The chain employs TRBV6-5 and TRBJ1-5, with 10 positions matching TRBD1. V was pared by 6 bases and J by 3 bases, with 5 bases of the junction left unmatched. The CDR3 is 15 residues long. Germline CDR1 is MNHEY and CDR2 is SVGAGI. CDR3: CASSPDRGYNQPQHF. CDR3 nucleotide sequence: TGTGCCAGCAGCCCGGACAGGGGGTACAATCAGCCCCAGCATTTT.

V gene TRBV11-3 combines with J gene TRBJ2-2; 8 bases align to TRBD1. V lost 1 base and J lost 4; bases outside the gene matches: 11. Germline CDR1 SGHNT, CDR2 YENEEA. The CDR3 contains 18 residues. Here the CDR3 DNA reads TGTGCCAGCAGCTTAGTCCCCCGGGACAGGTGGGGCACCGGGGAGCTGTTTTTT. Its translation: CASSLVPRDRWGTGELFF.

This clone appeared a few times. The chain links TRBV1 to TRBJ2-4; no check of the table's D call, TRBD2, against the DNA was made. TRBV1 is a pseudogene. The CDR3 runs 14 residues. CDR3 bases: TGCACCAGGCCTCGGCGGGCCCCCGGGGGCATTCAGTACTTC. Translation: CTRPRRAPGGIQYF.

This sequence joins TRBV6-6 and TRBJ1-6; the match to TRBD1 covers 10 bases. The V and J ends lost 8 bases and 6 bases, in that order; junction bases with no gene match: 7. This CDR3 spans 15 amino acids. Germline-derived CDR1 and CDR2 are MNHNY and SVGAGI (reference sequence). The CDR3, as DNA: TGTGCCAGCTCCAGTGGGGACAGGGGTAATTCACCCCTCCACTTT. Amino acids: CASSSGDRGNSPLHF.

The gene calls are TRBV19 and TRBJ2-7; 9 bases are shared with TRBD1. The CDR3 totals 15 residues. V lost 3 bases and J lost 3; bases outside the gene matches: 6. Looked up from germline, CDR1 is LNHDA and CDR2 is SQIVND (reference sequence). The CDR3 sequence: CASSIGVGQGYEQYF. The CDR3 DNA follows: TGTGCCAGTAGTATTGGTGTGGGACAGGGCTACGAGCAGTACTTC.

The V and J genes are TRBV25-1 and TRBJ2-7; possibly TRBD2 for D (6 bases). Germline assignment: CDR1 MGHDK and CDR2 SYGVNS. The CDR3 is 14 amino acids. V was clipped by 9 bases and J by 2 bases, with 17 bases between them. DNA of the CDR3: TGTGCCAGTTCAAAGGAGGGAAGGACCTACGAGCAGTACTTC. Amino acid sequence: CASSKEGRTYEQYF.

This clone was picked up a small number of times. The chain employs TRBV7-9 and TRBJ1-1; possible D gene TRBD1, 5 bases. The germline V gene has CDR1 SEHNR and CDR2 FQNEAQ (reference sequence). CDR3 size: 14 residues. V lost 6 bases, J lost 3 bases, and 14 bases lay in between. The CDR3 protein is CASRREGTHTEAFF. The CDR3 DNA reads TGTGCCAGCAGGAGGGAGGGGACCCACACTGAAGCTTTCTTT.

V usage is TRBV7-2 and J usage is TRBJ1-5, with no clear D. The length of the CDR3 is 16 residues. With 2 bases removed from V and 0 bases from J, the gap between germline ends came to 11 bases. CDR1 and CDR2 (germline): SGHTA, FQGNSA. CDR3 region: CASSLRAGYSNQPQHF. The DNA of the CDR3 is TGTGCCAGCAGCTTAAGGGCAGGTTATAGCAATCAGCCCCAGCATTTT.

V and J are TRBV10-3 and TRBJ1-4, with TRBD1 matching 10 bases. Germline lookup yields CDR1 ENHRY and CDR2 SYGVKD. V shed 10 bases, J shed 6 bases, and the junction held 8 bases outside the gene matches. This CDR3 comprises 14 residues. The CDR3 DNA follows: TGTGCCACCGCCGGACAGGGGGACGATGAAAAACTGTTTTTT. It codes for CATAGQGDDEKLFF.

The V call is TRBV19, the J call TRBJ2-7; maybe TRBD2 (5 bases). The CDR3 is 14 amino acids. The germline V and J ends were trimmed by 5 bases and 0 bases, with 11 bases remaining between them. The V gene's germline CDR1 is LNHDA and CDR2 SQIVND (reference sequence). The CDR3 nucleotides are TGTGCCAGTAGTCAGGAGACTAACTCCTACGAGCAGTACTTC. Translated: CASSQETNSYEQYF. The full variable domain, its missing parts supplied by reference TRBV19 and TRBJ2-7, is DGGITQSPKYLFRKEGQNVTLSCEQNLNHDAMYWYRQDPGQGLRLIYYSQIVNDFQKGDIAEGYSVSREKKESFPLTVTSAQKNPTAFYLCASSQETNSYEQYFGPGTRLTVT.

In this sample, this clone turned up once. The CDR3 DNA sequence: TGTGCCAGCAGCTCCGAACTAGCGGGAGGGGGGATCTACGAGCAGTACTTC. This translates into CASSSELAGGGIYEQYF. This sequence joins TRBV11-3 and TRBJ2-7, with 13 bases lining up with TRBD2. The CDR3 covers 17 residues. Germline V gives CDR1 SGHNT, CDR2 YENEEA. V shed 4 bases, J shed 3 bases, and the junction held 9 bases outside the gene matches.